This TCR beta chain was sequenced for a study of shared clonotypes between healthy human individuals. On the study more broadly: Each donor contributed plates that comprised three CD4 naive, three CD4 memory, two CD8 naive and one CD8 memory. Study-wide results and limits: It was the non-shared clonotypes that had lower generation probabilities than clonotypes shared by all four donors. Sharing across four donors was highest in naive CD4 (around 5%) and lowest in memory CD8 (approximately 0.4%). Blood was the only sampled material, and tissue repertoires likely differ.

In this sample, this clone turned up a few times. Antigen specificity is unknown. The repertoire was sequenced with immunoSEQ multiplex PCR; TCRdb's copy has only in-frame clones and lacks some. This table holds under 750,000 clones, over 55% found once. Germline assignment: CDR1 KGHSH and CDR2 LQKENI. This CDR3 is built from 13 residues. V was shortened by 1 base and J by 6 bases, with 7 bases between the two germline ends. This TCR came from a woman aged 25-40 years in good health. The material sequenced was memory CD4+ T cells sorted from blood. Specified subset: CD45RA-negative fraction. The V call is TRBV18, the J call TRBJ2-1, with a possible D match to TRBD1 (5 bases). CDR3 sequence: CASSPRRGNEQFF. CDR3 DNA: TGTGCCAGCTCACCACGAAGGGGCAATGAGCAGTTCTTC.